The rows below give T cell receptor beta chains drawn from one sample of a study of cytotoxic CD8 clonotypes in ibrutinib-treated CLL. Sequencing used immunoSEQ multiplex PCR; TCRdb keeps in-frame clones, though not all of them. Of about 21,000 clones listed, 74% are singletons. The sequencing used PBMCs, collected before ibrutinib treatment. Every receptor here comes from a human donor with chronic lymphocytic leukemia. Both conserved end residues are part of each CDR3. D genes are given only for firm matches. Size values are once, few and many counts, or a class for expanded clones, and some rows have none.

V gene,J gene,clone size,D gene,CDR3 protein,CDR3 DNA
TRBV18,TRBJ1-1,NA,NA,CASSPIQGFTEAFF,TGTGCCAGCTCCCCGATACAGGGATTCACTGAAGCTTTCTTT
TRBV18,TRBJ1-2,once,NA,CASSSFPNYGYTF,TGTGCCAGCTCATCATTCCCCAACTATGGCTACACCTTC
TRBV28,TRBJ1-1,NA,NA,CASSFVVVRRPAFF,TGTGCCAGCAGTTTCGTGGTGGTTAGGCGCCCAGCTTTCTTT
TRBV13,TRBJ2-5,NA,NA,CASTPFGQIETQYF,TGTGCCAGCACCCCGTTTGGACAGATTGAGACCCAGTACTTC
TRBV12-2,TRBJ2-7,NA,NA,CASRLGLFLSYEQYF,TGTGCAAGTCGTCTCGGACTTTTCCTCTCCTACGAGCAGTACTTC
TRBV10-3,TRBJ2-7,few,TRBD2,CAISSAGVGYEQYF,TGTGCCATCAGCTCCGCGGGAGTTGGGTACGAGCAGTACTTC
TRBV7-9,TRBJ2-1,NA,NA,CASSAEYNEQFF,TGTGCCAGCAGTGCAGAGTACAATGAGCAGTTCTTC
TRBV7-3,TRBJ1-3,NA,NA,CASRAASGNTIYF,TGTGCCAGCAGGGCCGCGAGTGGAAACACCATATATTTT
TRBV7-9,TRBJ2-2,NA,NA,CATRQGGRVSANTGELFF,TGTGCCACCCGGCAGGGGGGGAGGGTGTCCGCGAACACCGGGGAGCTGTTTTTT
TRBV9,TRBJ2-6,NA,NA,CASSGSWGANVLTF,TGTGCCAGCAGCGGCTCGTGGGGGGCCAACGTCCTGACTTTC
TRBV2,TRBJ2-5,NA,NA,CASSVLPLGAGETQYF,TGTGCCAGCAGTGTCCTCCCCCTTGGGGCCGGGGAGACCCAGTACTTC
TRBV19,TRBJ2-2,few,TRBD2,CASTLAGFNTGELFF,TGTGCCAGTACCCTAGCGGGGTTTAACACCGGGGAGCTGTTTTTT
TRBV6-6,TRBJ2-1,NA,TRBD2,CASSYGSTSGQTEQFF,TGTGCCAGCAGTTACGGGAGTACTAGCGGACAGACTGAGCAGTTCTTC
TRBV5-4,TRBJ2-1,NA,TRBD1,CASSLGQGADNEQFF,TGTGCCAGCAGCTTGGGGCAGGGGGCCGACAATGAGCAGTTCTTC
TRBV19,TRBJ1-1,NA,TRBD1,CASNNRGNTEAFF,TGTGCCAGTAACAACAGGGGGAACACTGAAGCTTTCTTT
TRBV19,TRBJ1-5,NA,NA,CASSWTAQPQHF,TGTGCCAGTAGCTGGACTGCCCAGCCCCAGCATTTT
TRBV5-1,TRBJ1-1,NA,TRBD1,CASSLGDRGEAFF,TGCGCCAGCAGCTTGGGGGACAGGGGTGAAGCTTTCTTT
TRBV7-2,TRBJ2-7,NA,NA,CASSSRREQYF,TGTGCCAGCAGTTCCCGTCGGGAGCAGTACTTC
TRBV9,TRBJ2-7,once,NA,CASSVDLGPYEQYF,TGTGCCAGCAGCGTAGACCTGGGCCCCTACGAGCAGTACTTC
TRBV6-6,TRBJ2-5,NA,TRBD2,CASKISGDPLETQYF,TGTGCCAGCAAAATCAGCGGGGACCCACTGGAGACCCAGTACTTC
TRBV6-1,TRBJ1-2,NA,NA,CASKLGRASDGYTF,TGTGCCAGCAAACTTGGAAGGGCTTCGGATGGCTACACCTTC
TRBV11-3,TRBJ2-1,NA,NA,CASSLDRVPNNEQFF,TGTGCCAGCAGCTTAGACAGGGTCCCTAACAATGAGCAGTTCTTC
TRBV5-5,TRBJ2-5,NA,NA,CASSPKGTVETQYF,TGTGCCAGCAGCCCCAAGGGGACGGTAGAGACCCAGTACTTC
TRBV11-2,TRBJ2-3,NA,NA,CASSLVDTQYF,TGTGCCAGCAGCTTAGTGGATACGCAGTATTTT
TRBV10-3,TRBJ2-1,NA,TRBD2,CAIRTIAGGPNEQFF,TGTGCCATCAGGACAATAGCGGGAGGGCCCAATGAGCAGTTCTTC
TRBV20-1,TRBJ2-4,NA,NA,CSAGAEVQYF,TGCAGTGCTGGCGCGGAGGTTCAGTACTTC
TRBV10-1,TRBJ2-1,NA,NA,CASSERQGNNEQFF,TGCGCCAGCAGTGAGAGGCAGGGGAACAATGAGCAGTTCTTC
TRBV5-1,TRBJ2-7,few,NA,CASSSDSGAMPYEQYF,TGCGCCAGCAGCTCGGACAGCGGGGCGATGCCCTACGAGCAGTACTTC
TRBV7-9,TRBJ2-7,NA,NA,CASSFRGDEQYF,TGTGCCAGCAGCTTTCGGGGAGACGAGCAGTACTTC
TRBV5-1,TRBJ1-5,NA,NA,CASSFKVNQPQHF,TGCGCCAGCAGCTTCAAAGTTAATCAGCCCCAGCATTTT
TRBV5-1,TRBJ2-3,once,NA,CASRPDSTDTQYF,TGCGCCAGCAGACCAGACAGCACAGATACGCAGTATTTT
TRBV19,TRBJ1-2,few,NA,CASSPTLNNYGYTF,TGTGCCAGTAGCCCCACCCTGAATAACTATGGCTACACCTTC
TRBV11-3,TRBJ2-2,once,TRBD1,CASSLRTGGNTGELFF,TGTGCCAGCAGCCTCCGGACAGGGGGGAACACCGGGGAGCTGTTTTTT
TRBV18,TRBJ2-7,NA,NA,CASSPGRNSYEQYF,TGTGCCAGCTCACCGGGCAGAAACTCCTACGAGCAGTACTTC
TRBV7-2,TRBJ1-2,NA,NA,CASSLTGQPNYGYTF,TGTGCCAGCAGCTTAACCGGACAGCCAAACTATGGCTACACCTTC
TRBV7-3,TRBJ2-1,NA,TRBD1,CASSATGTGDGNEQFF,TGTGCCAGCAGCGCCACCGGGACAGGGGATGGCAATGAGCAGTTCTTC
TRBV18,TRBJ1-2,NA,NA,CASSPPARAYGYTF,TGTGCCAGCTCACCGCCGGCAAGGGCGTATGGCTACACCTTC
TRBV27,TRBJ1-4,once,NA,CASAREGNEKLFF,TGTGCCAGCGCGAGGGAAGGTAATGAAAAACTGTTTTTT
TRBV15,TRBJ1-1,NA,NA,CATSRDPNTEAFF,TGTGCCACCAGCAGAGATCCCAACACTGAAGCTTTCTTT
TRBV14,TRBJ2-2,NA,NA,CASSQDYLVGGGELFF,TGTGCCAGCAGCCAAGATTACCTCGTGGGTGGCGGGGAGCTGTTTTTT
TRBV2,TRBJ2-2,NA,TRBD2,CASSEASSGRLGGELFF,TGTGCCAGCAGTGAAGCTTCTAGCGGGAGGCTCGGCGGGGAGCTGTTTTTT
TRBV4-1,TRBJ2-7,few,NA,CASSHLDPYYEQYF,TGCGCCAGCAGCCACCTAGACCCATACTACGAGCAGTACTTC
TRBV29-1,TRBJ2-1,NA,TRBD2,CSADSGRARQFF,TGCAGCGCTGATAGCGGGAGGGCTCGTCAGTTCTTC
TRBV25-1,TRBJ2-7,NA,NA,CASSEWLEQYF,TGTGCCAGCAGTGAATGGCTAGAGCAGTACTTC
TRBV18,TRBJ2-2,medium-sized,TRBD2,CASSPLPSGSSGELFF,TGTGCCAGCTCACCCCTTCCGAGCGGGAGTTCCGGGGAGCTGTTTTTT
TRBV5-6,TRBJ2-7,once,TRBD1,CASSLLGTANYEQYF,TGTGCCAGCAGCTTGTTAGGGACAGCGAACTACGAGCAGTACTTC
TRBV18,TRBJ1-1,NA,NA,CASSQTGTEAFF,TGTGCCAGCTCACAAACAGGTACTGAAGCTTTCTTT
TRBV18,TRBJ2-3,NA,TRBD1,CASSFTGASTDTQYF,TGTGCCAGCTCATTCACAGGGGCTTCCACAGATACGCAGTATTTT
TRBV28,TRBJ2-3,few,TRBD2,CASGSGTTYDTQYF,TGTGCCAGCGGCTCCGGGACTACCTATGATACGCAGTATTTT
TRBV19,TRBJ1-4,NA,NA,CASSNEKLFF,TGTGCCAGTAGTAATGAAAAACTGTTTTTT
TRBV6-5,TRBJ2-1,NA,NA,CASSTLISPYNEQFF,TGTGCCAGCAGCACTCTCATCAGCCCCTACAATGAGCAGTTCTTC
TRBV27,TRBJ2-7,NA,TRBD2,CATGLAGGNYEQYF,TGTGCCACCGGACTAGCGGGAGGAAACTACGAGCAGTACTTC
TRBV7-2,TRBJ2-7,NA,TRBD2,CASTGTSAQGFGEQYF,TGTGCCAGCACCGGGACTAGCGCCCAGGGGTTTGGCGAGCAGTACTTC
TRBV2,TRBJ2-3,NA,NA,CASVGGYTDTQYF,TGTGCCAGCGTGGGGGGCTACACAGATACGCAGTATTTT
TRBV9,TRBJ2-2,NA,NA,CASSVYTGELFF,TGTGCCAGCAGCGTTTACACCGGGGAGCTGTTTTTT
TRBV29-1,TRBJ2-7,NA,TRBD1,CSVVKGQGSYEQYF,TGCAGCGTGGTTAAGGGACAGGGGTCCTACGAGCAGTACTTC
TRBV19,TRBJ2-2,NA,NA,CASRTPDRNTGELFF,TGTGCCAGTAGGACTCCCGACAGAAACACCGGGGAGCTGTTTTTT